The next 5 T cell receptor beta chains were all read from a single sample in a study of CD8 T cells in ankylosing spondylitis. Study-level results: Fewer than 10 highly homologous variants formed a TCR beta motif that appeared characteristic of ankylosing spondylitis blood.

TCRdb independently ran MiXCR on the 5' RACE reads; one entry per CDR3 protein. The data hold 350,000 to 450,000 distinct CDR3 sequences, with around 26% observed a single time. These receptors have no known antigen. The sample taken for sequencing was blood, either unsorted or a sorted T cell fraction (not recorded which). These TCRs come from a male donor with ankylosing spondylitis.

This clonotype showed up many times. The J gene is TRBJ1-5, the V gene TRBV5-1; D uncertain. V lost 0 bases and J lost 4, with 8 bases in between. CDR3 length: 14 residues. Per germline, CDR1 SGHRS and CDR2 YFSETQ. The CDR3 sequence is CASSLDGGNQPQHF. The CDR3 nucleotides are TGCGCCAGCAGCTTGGATGGTGGGAATCAGCCCCAGCATTTT. Full variable domain (remainder filled in from reference TRBV5-1 and TRBJ1-5): KAGVTQTPRYLIKTRGQQVTLSCSPISGHRSVSWYQQTPGQGLQFLFEYFSETQRNKGNFPGRFSGRQFSNSRSEMNVSTLELGDSALYLCASSLDGGNQPQHFGDGTRLSIL.

This clonotype came up a few times. The chain combines TRBV5-5 with TRBJ1-5; unclear D gene. CDR3 size: 15 residues. Trimming cost V 4 bases and J 3 bases, with 14 bases left between them. The V gene's germline CDR1 is SGHKS and CDR2 YYEKEE (reference sequence). In DNA form, the CDR3 reads TGTGCCAGCAGCCCAAAACCGGGGTACAATCAGCCCCAGCATTTT. Translated, it gives CASSPKPGYNQPQHF.

As concerns this clonotype: At one end, the junction sequence differs from germline, possibly due to a read error. The V gene is TRBV12-3 or TRBV12-4, the J gene TRBJ2-6, with D perhaps matching TRBD1 (6 bases). The CDR3 consists of 15 residues. The CDR3 is CASSSVSAGANVLTF. The DNA of the CDR3 is TGTGCCAGCAGTTCTGTGAGTGCAGGGGCCAACGTTCTGACTTTC.

V usage is TRBV11-1 and J usage is TRBJ2-1; TRBD2 matches at 14 bases. V dropped 5 bases and J dropped 9; count of bases not matched to a gene: 6. This CDR3 has 15 residues. The germline CDR1 and CDR2 sequences are SGHAT and FQDESV (reference sequence). The CDR3 protein is CASSRGTSGSREQFF. The CDR3 DNA sequence: TGTGCCAGCAGCCGGGGGACTAGCGGGAGCCGTGAGCAGTTCTTC.

The chain has TRBV11-2 and TRBJ2-7; 7 bases are a match to TRBD1. The ends lost 2 bases at V and 3 bases at J; junction bases unmatched: 7. The CDR3 totals 15 residues. The V gene's germline CDR1 is SGHAT and CDR2 FQNNGV. The CDR3: CASSLKTGSDYEQYF. The CDR3 DNA sequence: TGTGCCAGCAGCTTAAAGACAGGGTCCGACTACGAGCAGTACTTC.